This T cell receptor beta chain stems from a study of cytomegalovirus exposure and HLA in healthy donors. Turning to the study itself: It was reported in a later analysis that the same platform had been used for the roughly 130 validation repertoires as for the 550 to 700 first-cohort repertoires.

TCRdb's table, derived via immunoSEQ multiplex PCR, lists solely in-frame clones and lacks some. The repertoire holds roughly 150,000 clones, with roughly nine tenths as singletons. J was trimmed by 4 bases and V by 5 bases; bases with no gene match: 11. The CDR3 has 15 amino acids. CDR1 and CDR2 (germline): GTSNPN, SVGIG (reference sequence). The sequencing input was PBMCs. The rearrangement joins TRBV30 to TRBJ2-1; 7 bases fit TRBD2. The TCR comes from a woman aged 18 to 35 in good health and CMV-seropositive. CDR3: CAWAPVLAVYNEQFF. The CDR3 bases are TGTGCCTGGGCCCCGGTCCTAGCGGTATACAATGAGCAGTTCTTC.